The sequence of this T cell receptor beta chain was determined in a study of cytomegalovirus exposure and HLA in healthy donors. Study background: The 120 or so validation repertoires were produced on the same platform as the approximately 620 repertoires of the first cohort. This was reported in a later analysis.

From germline, CDR1 is MDHEN and CDR2 SYDVKM. Trimming left V 4 bases short and J 5 bases short, with 14 bases between. CDR3 length: 15 residues. Assay used: immunoSEQ multiplex PCR; TCRdb lists only in-frame clones, some missing. The sample lists about 240,000 clones; approximately 84% were seen once. The sample taken for sequencing was PBMCs. V is TRBV28 and J is TRBJ1-4; weak D call: TRBD1 (5 bases). The source of this sequence is a woman aged 25 to 39 in good health and CMV-seropositive. CDR3 in amino acids: CASSSAGNRNEKLFF. The CDR3 nucleotides are TGTGCCAGCAGTTCGGCAGGGAATAGGAATGAAAAACTGTTTTTT.